Shown below are 21 T cell receptor beta chains from a single sample sequenced in a study of CD8 T cells in ankylosing spondylitis. In TCRdb, the 5' RACE reads were re-called with MiXCR into one record per CDR3 protein. Here the sample spans about 340,000 distinct CDR3 sequences, roughly 15% being singletons. The sequencing sample was made of blood, either unsorted or a sorted T cell fraction (not recorded which). The receptors here all came from a male donor with ankylosing spondylitis or in good health (not recorded which).

V gene TRBV12-3 or TRBV12-4 combines with J gene TRBJ2-1; 10 bases fit TRBD2. Trimming at V came to 5 bases and at J to 2 bases, leaving 3 bases not matched to a gene. The CDR3 sequence is 15 residues long. CDR3 loop: CASSDSGGTYNEQFF. As DNA, the CDR3 is TGTGCCAGCAGTGATAGCGGGGGGACCTACAATGAGCAGTTCTTC.

This clonotype was counted only a few times. This chain connects TRBV12-3 or TRBV12-4 to TRBJ1-1; D is unresolved. The CDR3 sequence is 13 residues long. V was trimmed by 1 base and J by 5 bases, leaving 8 bases between them. DNA of the CDR3: TGTGCCAGCAGTTTAGATACGGGTACTGAAGCTTTCTTT. This gives the protein CASSLDTGTEAFF.

The chain carries TRBV11-3 and TRBJ2-3; TRBD2 agrees at 8 bases. Per germline, CDR1 SGHNT and CDR2 YENEEA. CDR3 size: 15 residues. V lost 5 bases to trimming and J lost 1 base; unmatched junction nucleotides: 5. CDR3 protein: CASSPGGGRTDTQYF. CDR3 DNA sequence: TGTGCCAGCAGCCCCGGGGGGGGTCGCACAGATACGCAGTATTTT.

The chain employs TRBV5-4 and TRBJ2-7; 10 nucleotides align to TRBD1. The CDR3 extends over 15 amino acids. Germline V gives CDR1 SGHNT, CDR2 YYREEE (reference sequence). Trimming took 3 bases from V and 0 from J; bases not matched to a gene: 3. The CDR3 here is CASSWGQGTSYEQYF. The CDR3 region has the DNA TGTGCCAGCAGCTGGGGACAGGGGACCTCCTACGAGCAGTACTTC.

Only a few counts were recorded for this clonotype. This chain uses TRBV28 with TRBJ2-1; 15 positions agree with TRBD2. CDR3 length: 17 amino acids. After removal of 6 bases from V and 7 bases from J, the junction contained 10 bases not matched to a gene. Germline CDR1 and CDR2: MDHEN and SYDVKM. The CDR3 loop reads CASSPGLAGGLFNEQFF. CDR3 sequence (DNA): TGTGCCAGCAGCCCCGGACTAGCGGGGGGGCTTTTTAATGAGCAGTTCTTC.

This chain joins TRBV12-3 or TRBV12-4 and TRBJ2-3; 8 bases map to TRBD2. The CDR3 is 15 residues long. V trimming: 7 bases; J trimming: 2 bases; junction bases outside the gene matches: 8. The CDR3 region has the DNA TGTGCCAGCACCCCCGCGGGGGGACCCACAGATACGCAGTATTTT. Translating gives CASTPAGGPTDTQYF.

This clonotype was seen just once. The J gene is TRBJ2-2, the V gene TRBV20-1; a weak D match, TRBD1 (5 bases). The ends were cut back, 0 bases at V and 7 bases at J, with 15 bases in the middle. CDR3 length equals 15 residues. CDR1 and CDR2 from the germline V gene are DFQATT and SNEGSKA (reference sequence). CDR3 sequence reads: CSARDERGIHGELFF. The CDR3 DNA sequence: TGCAGTGCTAGAGATGAAAGGGGAATTCACGGGGAGCTGTTTTTT.

This clonotype was detected ten times or more. V and J are TRBV12-3 or TRBV12-4 and TRBJ1-2; TRBD1 matches 8 bases. The CDR3 runs 15 residues. The trim removed 6 bases at V and 3 bases at J, leaving 9 bases unmatched. The CDR3 loop is CASRSQGEVYYGYTF. CDR3 in DNA: TGTGCCAGCAGGTCACAGGGGGAAGTTTACTATGGCTACACCTTC.

This chain links TRBV10-3 with TRBJ2-1, with 11 nucleotides matching TRBD1. CDR1 and CDR2 from the germline V gene are ENHRY and SYGVKD. The CDR3 length is 13 residues. The J segment lost 6 bases and the V segment lost 6 bases, leaving 1 base of the junction unmatched. CDR3: CAIRGTGGNEQFF. The CDR3 DNA reads TGTGCCATCAGGGGGACAGGGGGCAATGAGCAGTTCTTC.

The chain has TRBV3-1 and TRBJ1-1; D is perhaps TRBD1 (5 bases). V lost 0 bases, J lost 6 bases, and 11 bases lay in between. CDR3 size: 14 residues. Germline V gene sequence: CDR1 LGHDT, CDR2 YNNKEL (reference sequence). In nucleotides, the CDR3 is TGTGCCAGCAGCCAAGATATACGGGGGGCTGAAGCTTTCTTT. The encoded protein is CASSQDIRGAEAFF.

This clonotype turned up a few times. This chain connects TRBV29-1 to TRBJ2-1; the match to TRBD2 covers 11 bases. Losses at the gene ends were 6 bases for V and 5 bases for J; bases not matched to a gene: 6. The CDR3 has 14 residues. Germline V lookup: CDR1 SQVTM, CDR2 ANQGSEA. This CDR3 reads CSVPTSGAHNEQFF. The CDR3 DNA reads as TGCAGCGTCCCGACTAGCGGGGCCCACAATGAGCAGTTCTTC.

This clonotype was detected many times. The chain carries TRBV11-2 and TRBJ2-1; D is ambiguous. Trimming removed 5 bases from V and 6 bases from J, with 11 bases in between. CDR3 length equals 13 residues. Germline CDR1 SGHAT, CDR2 FQNNGV. DNA of the CDR3: TGTGCCAGCAGCCCCCACTTAAGCAATGAGCAGTTCTTC. Translated, it gives CASSPHLSNEQFF.

In nucleotides, the CDR3 is TGCAGCGTTGTTGATACCTCTCCCTCGGGTCCCGTCAGGTCCTACAATGAGCAGTTCTTC. Amino acid sequence: CSVVDTSPSGPVRSYNEQFF. This rearrangement joins TRBV29-1 to TRBJ2-1, with D hard to call. There are 20 residues in the CDR3. Germline V lookup: CDR1 SQVTM, CDR2 ANQGSEA. Trimming shortened V by 4 bases and J by 1 base, and 29 bases separated the two germline ends.

This clonotype has ten or more counts. CDR3 loop: CAIRYTDTQYF. DNA for the CDR3: TGTGCCATCAGATACACAGATACGCAGTATTTT. The chain recombines TRBV10-3 with TRBJ2-3; the D is unclear. Germline V gene lookup returns CDR1 ENHRY and CDR2 SYGVKD. The CDR3 contains 11 residues. V was pared by 6 bases and J by 2 bases, with 3 bases between.

This clonotype was recorded a few times. The chain uses TRBV18 and TRBJ2-7, with TRBD2 identical over 7 bases. CDR1 KGHSH and CDR2 LQKENI come from the germline V gene. This CDR3 comprises 14 residues. With 2 bases clipped from V and 5 bases from J, the junction kept 6 bases outside the gene matches. The CDR3 here is CASSPAGDGNEQYF. The DNA for the CDR3 is TGTGCCAGCTCACCAGCGGGAGACGGAAACGAGCAGTACTTC.

The V call is TRBV14, the J call TRBJ1-6; 7 nucleotides agree with TRBD1. J was trimmed by 3 bases and V by 4 bases; bases with no gene match: 6. CDR3 length: 16 amino acids. CDR1 and CDR2 (germline): SGHDN, FVKESK. In nucleotides, the CDR3 is TGTGCCAGCAGCCGGGTCGCAGGGGGCTATAATTCACCCCTCCACTTT. Its protein is CASSRVAGGYNSPLHF.

The chain recombines TRBV3-1 with TRBJ2-7; 7 positions agree with TRBD2. After removal of 1 base from V and 2 bases from J, the junction contained 5 bases not matched to a gene. This CDR3 has 15 amino acids. Germline values: CDR1 LGHDT, CDR2 YNNKEL (reference sequence). The CDR3 DNA follows: TGTGCCAGCAGCCAAGTCGCGGGGGATACCTACGAGCAGTACTTC. Residues: CASSQVAGDTYEQYF.

V is TRBV9 and J is TRBJ2-7; TRBD2 aligns across 12 bases. The CDR3 sequence is 15 residues long. Trimming took 4 bases from V and 7 from J; bases not matched to a gene: 9. CDR1 and CDR2 from the germline V gene are SGDLS and YYNGEE. In DNA form, the CDR3 reads TGTGCCAGCAGCCCCCGACTAGCGGGAGTCGGTGAGCAGTACTTC. This sequence encodes CASSPRLAGVGEQYF.

This clonotype was observed a few times. This sequence joins TRBV7-9 and TRBJ1-2; tentatively, D is TRBD1 (6 bases). Trimming took 4 bases from V and 10 from J, leaving 22 bases between them. The CDR3 contains 15 residues. From germline, CDR1 is SEHNR and CDR2 FQNEAQ (reference sequence). The CDR3 DNA follows: TGTGCCAGCAGCTCAACAGGACAGCCTACGGGATTCTACACCTTC. Translating it yields CASSSTGQPTGFYTF.

This clonotype was observed many times. V is TRBV5-5 and J is TRBJ1-2; a weak D match, TRBD1 (6 bases). V was shortened by 2 bases and J by 4 bases, with 15 bases between the two germline ends. CDR1 is SGHKS and CDR2 is YYEKEE in the germline V gene (reference sequence). This CDR3 contains 15 residues. The DNA of the CDR3 is TGTGCCAGCAGCTTAACCCAGGGGCAGGGCTATGGCTACACCTTC. This gives the protein CASSLTQGQGYGYTF.

This chain links TRBV20-1 with TRBJ1-1; D remains unclear. The CDR3 consists of 15 residues. Germline loops: CDR1 DFQATT, CDR2 SNEGSKA (reference sequence). Trimming pared 3 bases from V and 5 bases from J, leaving 19 bases between. This chain's CDR3 is CSASPLGPLETEAFF. The CDR3 nucleotides are TGCAGTGCTAGTCCTCTAGGACCTTTAGAAACTGAAGCTTTCTTT.